This passage covers 13 T cell receptor beta chains from one sample sequenced in a study of blood T cells in healthy people across ages. The use of a sample-barcoded 5' primer and a J-beta primer mix characterized a second PCR of roughly 6 to 12 cycles. From the 5' RACE reads, TCRdb called clonotypes with MiXCR, one entry per CDR3 protein. The top ten clones hold approximately 2% of a sample with about 1.8 million distinct CDR3 sequences, 49% of them seen once. Material for sequencing was blood. The source of these receptors is a woman in her thirties or forties in good health.

The V call is TRBV28, the J call TRBJ2-5; a possible D gene is TRBD1 (6 bases). V lost 5 bases, J lost 2 bases, and 15 bases lay in between. The germline gives CDR1 MDHEN, CDR2 SYDVKM. This CDR3 region has 15 residues. This CDR3 is CASSLRQEWQETQYF. In DNA, the CDR3 is TGTGCCAGCAGTCTTCGACAGGAATGGCAAGAGACCCAGTACTTC.

Only a few counts were recorded for this clonotype. This rearrangement joins TRBV3-1 to TRBJ2-4, with 11 bases matching TRBD2. Germline V gene sequence: CDR1 LGHDT, CDR2 YNNKEL (reference sequence). V shed 2 bases and J 0 bases; nucleotides not matched to a gene: 6. The CDR3 has 18 residues. For the CDR3, the DNA is TGTGCCAGCAGCCAAAGGGGACTAGCGGTGATAGCCAAAAACATTCAGTACTTC. Residues: CASSQRGLAVIAKNIQYF.

The chain employs TRBV2 and TRBJ1-4; D call uncertain. Germline V gene data show CDR1 as SNHLY and CDR2 as FYNNEI. V was shortened by 8 bases and J by 2 bases, with 12 bases between the two germline ends. The CDR3 totals 14 residues. CDR3 residues: CASAMEGTNEKLFF. In nucleotides, the CDR3 is TGTGCCAGCGCCATGGAGGGCACTAATGAAAAACTGTTTTTT. The full variable domain, with the rest looked up from reference TRBV2 and TRBJ1-4, is EPEVTQTPSHQVTQMGQEVILRCVPISNHLYFYWYRQILGQKVEFLVSFYNNEISEKSEIFDDQFSVERPDGSNFTLKIRSTKLEDSAMYFCASAMEGTNEKLFFGSGTQLSVL.

This clonotype was observed a few times. The rearrangement uses TRBV12-3 or TRBV12-4 and TRBJ2-1; 7 bases match TRBD1. V trimming: 5 bases; J trimming: 6 bases; junction bases outside the gene matches: 7. This CDR3 spans 14 amino acids. The CDR3 region is CASSEDRLLNEQFF. CDR3 coding DNA: TGTGCCAGCAGTGAGGACAGGCTCCTCAATGAGCAGTTCTTC.

The chain has TRBV10-1 and TRBJ2-4, with D tentatively TRBD2 (7 bases). Germline loops: CDR1 WNHNN, CDR2 SYGVQD (reference sequence). With 0 bases removed from V and 6 bases from J, the gap between germline ends came to 12 bases. The CDR3 has 15 amino acids. The CDR3 DNA is TGCGCCAGCAGTGAGTCGGGGGGGCCTGGAAACATTCAGTACTTC. Translating gives CASSESGGPGNIQYF.

The chain employs TRBV20-1 and TRBJ2-3; 8 bases agree with TRBD2. The germline gives CDR1 DFQATT, CDR2 SNEGSKA (reference sequence). V lost 1 base and J lost 4; bases outside the gene matches: 7. This CDR3 comprises 15 residues. CDR3 in amino acids: CSARAHGTSADTQYF. The CDR3 region has the DNA TGCAGTGCTAGAGCCCATGGGACTAGTGCAGATACGCAGTATTTT.

This clonotype was found a few times. The CDR3 DNA is TGCAGTGGAGCGGGGGCCTACTCTAACTATGGCTACACCTTC. This sequence encodes CSGAGAYSNYGYTF. J is TRBJ1-2 and V is TRBV20-1; maybe TRBD1 (6 bases). Trimming left V 7 bases short and J 0 bases short, with 15 bases between. The CDR3 is made up of 14 amino acids. Germline V gene data show CDR1 as DFQATT and CDR2 as SNEGSKA (reference sequence).

Notes on this clonotype: One end of the junction varies from germline; a read error may be responsible. This chain uses TRBV20-1 with TRBJ2-6; tentative D call: TRBD1 (6 bases). The CDR3 is 15 residues long. Germline V gives CDR1 DFQATT, CDR2 SNEGSKA (reference sequence). This CDR3 reads CSARDRRKGANVLTF. In DNA, the CDR3 is TGCAGTGCTCGAGACAGGAGGAAGGGGGCCAACGTCCTGACTTTC.

The genes are TRBV12-3 or TRBV12-4 and TRBJ2-2, with TRBD2 matching over 15 bases. V was clipped by 5 bases and J by 9 bases; unmatched bases: 7. This CDR3 has 16 residues. CDR3 DNA: TGTGCCAGCAGTGAAGGACTAGCGGGGGGGCCGTGGGAGCTGTTTTTT. Translating it yields CASSEGLAGGPWELFF.

There are a few counts of this clonotype. This rearrangement joins TRBV4-3 to TRBJ2-7; 10 nucleotides agree with TRBD2. V lost 4 bases, J lost 2 bases, and 14 bases stayed unmatched. Germline-derived CDR1 and CDR2 are LGHNA and YSLEER. The CDR3 extends over 18 amino acids. Here the CDR3 DNA reads TGCGCCAGCAGCCTGAATGGACTAGCGGAAACCCAGACCTACGAGCAGTACTTC. As protein: CASSLNGLAETQTYEQYF.

This clonotype was seen more than once but under ten times. The gene calls are TRBV27 and TRBJ2-3; 7 nucleotides line up with TRBD1. This CDR3 contains 14 residues. Germline assignment: CDR1 MNHEY and CDR2 SMNVEV (reference sequence). V was clipped by 7 bases and J by 4 bases; unmatched bases: 8. The CDR3: CASTPPQGADTQYF. For the CDR3, the DNA is TGTGCCAGCACCCCACCCCAGGGGGCAGATACGCAGTATTTT.

This clonotype has more than one count but fewer than ten. The chain joins TRBV7-9 to TRBJ2-1; D unclear. The CDR3 length is 12 residues. The ends were cut back, 5 bases at V and 6 bases at J, with 8 bases in the middle. Germline CDR1 reads SEHNR; CDR2 reads FQNEAQ (reference sequence). CDR3 sequence reads: CASSQGFNEQFF. The CDR3 nucleotides are TGTGCCAGCAGCCAAGGGTTCAATGAGCAGTTCTTC.

This chain uses TRBV9 with TRBJ1-4; D may be TRBD1 (6 bases). Deletions cut 3 bases from V and 2 bases from J, with 14 bases between. CDR1 is SGDLS, CDR2 YYNGEE, per germline. This CDR3 contains 16 residues. CDR3 loop: CASSADRTPTNEKLFF. CDR3 DNA: TGTGCCAGCAGCGCCGACAGGACACCGACTAATGAAAAACTGTTTTTT.